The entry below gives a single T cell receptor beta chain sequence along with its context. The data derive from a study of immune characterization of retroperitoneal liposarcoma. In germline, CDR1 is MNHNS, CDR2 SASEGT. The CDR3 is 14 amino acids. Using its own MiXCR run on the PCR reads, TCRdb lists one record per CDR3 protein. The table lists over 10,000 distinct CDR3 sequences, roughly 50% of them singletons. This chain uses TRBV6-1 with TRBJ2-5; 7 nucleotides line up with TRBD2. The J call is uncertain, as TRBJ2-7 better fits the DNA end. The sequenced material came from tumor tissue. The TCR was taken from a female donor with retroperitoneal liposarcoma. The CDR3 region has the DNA TGTGCCAGCACCGGTTGGGGGACTAACTACGAGCAGTACTTC. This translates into CASTGWGTNYEQYF.